This TCR beta chain comes out of a study of blood T cells in healthy people across ages. Through a sample-barcoded 5' primer and a J-beta primer mix, a second PCR was run for roughly 6 to 11 cycles. All samples yielded 3 million or more CDR3-containing paired-end reads. One entry per CDR3 protein results from TCRdb running MiXCR on the 5' RACE reads. The sample includes 2 million or so distinct CDR3 sequences, around 48% seen only once; the top ten take approximately 2.1%. The CDR3 is 17 residues long. Germline V gene data show CDR1 as LGHNA and CDR2 as YSLEER. Details on this clonotype: The junction and the germline gene differ at one end; a read error may be behind it.

Total RNA was isolated from each sample in quantities of at least 6 micrograms. This TCR was recovered from a woman between 35 and 50 years old in good health. The V call is TRBV4-3, the J call TRBJ1-6; no definite D call. Source material: blood. CDR3 sequence: CVSSQGPVGNFNSPLHF. The DNA of the CDR3 is TGCGTCAGCAGCCAAGGCCCAGTTGGAAATTTTAATTCACCCCTCCACTTT.